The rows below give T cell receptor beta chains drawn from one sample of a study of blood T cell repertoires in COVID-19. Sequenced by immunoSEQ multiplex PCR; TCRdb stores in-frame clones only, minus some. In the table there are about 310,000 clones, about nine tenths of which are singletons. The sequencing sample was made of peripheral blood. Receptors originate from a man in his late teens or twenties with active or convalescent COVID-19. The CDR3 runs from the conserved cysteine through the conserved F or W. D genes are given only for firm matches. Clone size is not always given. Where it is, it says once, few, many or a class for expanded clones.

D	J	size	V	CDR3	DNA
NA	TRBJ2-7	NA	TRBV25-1	CASSVSDEQYF	TGTGCCAGCAGTGTCTCGGACGAGCAGTACTTC
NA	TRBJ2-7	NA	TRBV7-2	CASSPTAVYEQYF	TGTGCCAGCAGCCCAACGGCGGTCTACGAGCAGTACTTC
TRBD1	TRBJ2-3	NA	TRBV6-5	CASSNTGGPDTQYF	TGTGCCAGCAGTAATACAGGGGGCCCAGATACGCAGTATTTT
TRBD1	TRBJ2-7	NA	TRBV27	CASSSGQGYEQYF	TGTGCCAGCAGCTCCGGACAGGGCTACGAGCAGTACTTC
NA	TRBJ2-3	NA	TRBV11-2	CASSLAGADTQYF	TGTGCCAGCAGCTTGGCGGGGGCGGATACGCAGTATTTT
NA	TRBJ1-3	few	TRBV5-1	CASSSRPPIDSGNTIYF	TGCGCCAGCAGCTCCAGGCCCCCCATAGACTCTGGAAACACCATATATTTT
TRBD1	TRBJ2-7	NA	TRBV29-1	CSVEPHRRQGYEQYF	TGCAGCGTTGAACCCCATCGTCGACAGGGCTACGAGCAGTACTTT
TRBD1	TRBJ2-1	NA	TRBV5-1	CASSYGAGDRGLGEQFF	TGCGCCAGCAGCTACGGGGCAGGGGACAGGGGCTTGGGTGAGCAGTTCTTC
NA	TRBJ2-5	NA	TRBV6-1	CASSETYGTSIETQYF	TGTGCCAGCAGTGAAACGTACGGGACATCTATCGAGACCCAGTACTTC
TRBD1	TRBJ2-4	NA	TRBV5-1	CASSLLQGANIQYF	TGCGCCAGCAGCCTCCTACAGGGGGCAAACATTCAGTACTTC
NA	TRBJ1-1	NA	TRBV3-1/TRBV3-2	CASSQDRGTEAFF	TGTGCCAGCAGCCAAGATAGGGGGACTGAAGCTTTCTTT
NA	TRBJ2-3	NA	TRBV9	CASSVATGGSSTDTQYF	TGTGCCAGCAGCGTAGCGACCGGGGGTTCTAGCACAGATACGCAGTATTTT
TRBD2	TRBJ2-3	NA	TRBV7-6	CASSLALAGGTDTQYF	TGTGCCAGCAGCTTAGCGTTAGCGGGGGGGACAGATACGCAGTATTTT
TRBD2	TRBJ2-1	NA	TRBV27	CASSSIGGGDDNEQFF	TGTGCCAGCAGTTCCATCGGCGGGGGAGACGACAATGAGCAGTTCTTC
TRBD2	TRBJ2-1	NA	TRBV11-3	CASSLASGSSYNEQFF	TGTGCCAGCAGCTTAGCTAGCGGGAGCTCCTACAATGAGCAGTTCTTC
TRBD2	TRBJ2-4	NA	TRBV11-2	CASRPLRFKNRAGENIQYF	TGTGCCAGCAGACCTCTGCGTTTTAAGAATAGGGCGGGGGAAAACATTCAGTACTTC
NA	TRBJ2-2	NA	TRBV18	CASSPTRTNTGELFF	TGTGCCAGCTCACCGACACGAACGAACACCGGGGAGCTGTTTTTT
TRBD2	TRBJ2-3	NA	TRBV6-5	CASRLAGGTDTQYF	TGTGCCTCCCGACTAGCGGGGGGTACAGATACGCAGTATTTT
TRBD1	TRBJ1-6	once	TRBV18	CASSAGWGQGIPLHF	TGTGCCAGCTCGGCGGGGTGGGGACAGGGCATACCCCTCCACTTT
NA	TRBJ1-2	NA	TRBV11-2	CASSSQTGNYGYTF	TGTGCCAGCAGCTCTCAAACAGGGAACTATGGCTACACCTTC
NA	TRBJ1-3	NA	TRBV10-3	CAISESMSGFSGNTIYF	TGTGCCATCAGTGAGTCGATGTCGGGGTTCTCTGGAAACACCATATATTTT
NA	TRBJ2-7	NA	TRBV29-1	CSVDFRQGFGNEQYF	TGCAGCGTTGATTTCCGGCAGGGGTTTGGGAACGAGCAGTACTTC